This T cell receptor (beta chain) was observed in a study of blood T cells in healthy people across ages. This clonotype was detected a few times. Its antigen is not known. Germline V gene sequence: CDR1 MNHEY, CDR2 SMNVEV (reference sequence). Trimming shortened V by 5 bases and J by 2 bases, and 15 bases separated the two germline ends. The CDR3 sequence is 15 residues long. It was with a sample-barcoded 5' primer and a J-beta primer mix that a second PCR of roughly 7 to 12 cycles was run. From each sample, at least 3 million paired-end reads containing CDR3 were obtained. Via MiXCR, TCRdb re-called the 5' RACE reads, giving one row per CDR3 protein. The sample lists about 1,600,000 distinct CDR3 sequences; around 42% were seen once. Whole-study findings and limits: Per-million-T-cell TCR beta diversity fell roughly linearly with age. Without sorted subsets, naive and antigen-experienced compartments could not be conclusively compared.

The chain has TRBV27 and TRBJ2-5; D is possibly TRBD2 (5 bases). The clonotype was recovered from a woman between 18 and 29 years old in good health. The sample comprised blood. The CDR3 DNA sequence: TGTGCCAGCAGTATCGAGGGAATAGGACAAGAGACCCAGTACTTC. Its translation: CASSIEGIGQETQYF.